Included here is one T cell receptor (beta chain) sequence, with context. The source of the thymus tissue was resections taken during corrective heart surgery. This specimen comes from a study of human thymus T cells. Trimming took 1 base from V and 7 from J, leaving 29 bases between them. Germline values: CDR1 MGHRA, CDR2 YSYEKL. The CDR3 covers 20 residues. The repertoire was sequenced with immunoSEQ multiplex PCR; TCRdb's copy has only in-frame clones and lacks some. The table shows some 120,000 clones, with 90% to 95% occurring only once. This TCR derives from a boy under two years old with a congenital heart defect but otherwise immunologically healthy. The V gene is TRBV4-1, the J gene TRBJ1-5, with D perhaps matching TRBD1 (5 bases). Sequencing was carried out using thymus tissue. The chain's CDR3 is CASSQGWLADKRSGRQPQHF. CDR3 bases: TGCGCCAGCAGCCAAGGATGGCTCGCGGACAAAAGGTCCGGGCGGCAGCCCCAGCATTTT.